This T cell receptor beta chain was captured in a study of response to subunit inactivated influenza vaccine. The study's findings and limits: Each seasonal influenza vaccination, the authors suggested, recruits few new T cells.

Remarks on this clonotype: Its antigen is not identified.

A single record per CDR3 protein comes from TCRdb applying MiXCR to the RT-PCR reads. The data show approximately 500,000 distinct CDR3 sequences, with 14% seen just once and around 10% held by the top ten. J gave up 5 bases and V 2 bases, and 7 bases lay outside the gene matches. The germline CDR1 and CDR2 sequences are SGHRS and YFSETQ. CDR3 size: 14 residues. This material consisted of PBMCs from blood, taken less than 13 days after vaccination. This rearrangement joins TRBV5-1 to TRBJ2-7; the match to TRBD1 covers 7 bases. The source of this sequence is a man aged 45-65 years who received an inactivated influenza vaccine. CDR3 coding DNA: TGCGCCAGCAGCTTTGGACAGGCTTTGGACGAGCAGTACTTC. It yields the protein CASSFGQALDEQYF.